These T cell receptor beta chains were read from a single sample in a study of cytomegalovirus exposure and HLA in healthy donors. Assay: immunoSEQ multiplex PCR; the TCRdb copy retains only in-frame clones and omits some. The sample gives 150,000 to 200,000 clones, 60% to 85% of which show up once; over 2.5% is in the top ten. Sequenced material: PBMCs. The receptor source for this set is a female donor in good health and CMV-seronegative. CDR3s include the opening cysteine and the closing phenylalanine or tryptophan. The D gene is left open where the match is weak. The size entry is marked missing in some rows and otherwise reads once, few, many or a size class.

>TRBJ1-6|-|16|TRBD1|TRBV5-1
TGCGCCAGCAGCTTGGAAGGGGGCCTAGGGAATTCACCCCTCCACTTT
CASSLEGGLGNSPLHF
>TRBJ2-1|once|15|TRBD1|TRBV7-9
TGTTCCAGCAGTCACCCGGGACAGGGGAGCAATGAGCAGTTCTTC
CSSSHPGQGSNEQFF
>TRBJ2-3|-|17|-|TRBV21-1
TGTGCCAGCAGCAAGAGTACCCGGGACAGGGGGTTAGATACGCAGTATTTT
CASSKSTRDRGLDTQYF
>TRBJ1-1|-|15|-|TRBV2
TGTGCCAGCAGAGCTACGGACAGTACAAGGACTGAAGCTTTCTTT
CASRATDSTRTEAFF
>TRBJ1-2|-|14|TRBD1|TRBV27
TGTGCCAGCAGTTTCAGCAGGGGGCAATATGGCTACACCTTC
CASSFSRGQYGYTF
>TRBJ1-5|-|15|-|TRBV7-9
TGTGCCAGCAGCTGGTACAAGGGAGGCGATCAGCCCCAGCATTTT
CASSWYKGGDQPQHF
>TRBJ2-3|-|15|TRBD2|TRBV2
TGTGCCAGCAGGAGGGGACTAGCGGGCACAGATACGCAGTATTTT
CASRRGLAGTDTQYF
>TRBJ1-5|-|15|-|TRBV15
TGTGCCACCAGCAGGGCAGGGAATAGCAATCAGCCCCAGCATTTT
CATSRAGNSNQPQHF
>TRBJ1-1|-|16|-|TRBV6-5
TGTGCCAGCAGTTACGCCCCAGGAAACATGAACACTGAAGCTTTCTTT
CASSYAPGNMNTEAFF
>TRBJ2-2|-|13|-|TRBV9
TGTGCCAGCAGCGTAGCCCCGACCGGGGAGCTGTTTTTT
CASSVAPTGELFF
>TRBJ2-1|-|10|TRBD1|TRBV6-1
TGTGCCAGAGACAGGGGGGAGCAGTTCTTC
CARDRGEQFF
>TRBJ2-1|-|14|-|TRBV4-1
TGCGCCAGCAGCCAAGAAGGGCAGGGTAGGGAGCAGTTCTTC
CASSQEGQGREQFF
>TRBJ2-2|-|16|TRBD1|TRBV6-5
TGTGCCAGCAGTTTAACCGGGACAGGAGGCACCGGGGAGCTGTTTTTT
CASSLTGTGGTGELFF
>TRBJ1-2|-|15|TRBD1|TRBV6-6
TGTGCCAGCAGTCCGACCGGGACAGGGGGTCATGGCTACACCTTC
CASSPTGTGGHGYTF
>TRBJ2-7|-|14|TRBD1|TRBV19
TGTGCCAGTAGTAATCCGGGACAGGGCTACGAGCAGTACTTC
CASSNPGQGYEQYF
>TRBJ1-5|-|13|-|TRBV19
TGTGCCAGTAGTGTGGGTGAGGGACAGCCCCAGCATTTT
CASSVGEGQPQHF
>TRBJ2-5|-|12|-|TRBV6-5
TGTGCCAGCAGTTACTCGAGAGAGACCCAGTACTTC
CASSYSRETQYF
>TRBJ1-6|-|16|-|TRBV7-2
TGTGCCAGCAGCCGAGAGGGAACAGGGAATAATTCACCCCTCCACTTT
CASSREGTGNNSPLHF
>TRBJ1-4|-|14|TRBD1|TRBV7-9
TGTGCCAGCAGCCTGGGACAGGGTAATGAAAAACTGTTTTTT
CASSLGQGNEKLFF
>TRBJ2-7|-|21|TRBD2|TRBV9
TGTGCCAGCAGCGCTCCGACTAGCGGGAGGTCAAACCCAAGGAGCTCCTACGAGCAGTACTTC
CASSAPTSGRSNPRSSYEQYF
>TRBJ1-3|once|17|TRBD1|TRBV2
TGTGCCAGCAGTGAATTTATGGGACAGAGAGATGGAAACACCATATATTTT
CASSEFMGQRDGNTIYF
>TRBJ2-7|-|17|TRBD2|TRBV11-3
TGTGCCAGCAGCTTAGGGGGGGGGACGGACGTTCCCTACGAGCAGTACTTC
CASSLGGGTDVPYEQYF
>TRBJ1-5|few|13|-|TRBV21-1
TGTGCCAGCAGAGACAGGTTCAATCAGCCCCAGCATTTT
CASRDRFNQPQHF
>TRBJ2-7|few|14|TRBD2|TRBV7-9
TGTGCCAGCAGCCTTAGCGGGAGCGGCTACGAGCAGTACTTC
CASSLSGSGYEQYF
>TRBJ2-3|-|16|-|TRBV4-3
TGCGCCAGCAGCCAAGATTCCAGGGTAGACACAGATACGCAGTATTTT
CASSQDSRVDTDTQYF
>TRBJ2-1|-|15|-|TRBV2
TGTGCCAGCAGCCCAACCCGGACATTTGACAATGAGCAGTTCTTC
CASSPTRTFDNEQFF
>TRBJ2-1|-|17|TRBD1|TRBV25-1
TGTGCCAGCAGTGATAACCGGGACAGGGGTACCTACAATGAGCAGTTCTTC
CASSDNRDRGTYNEQFF
>TRBJ1-2|-|15|-|TRBV28
TGTGCCAGCAGCCACGAGCCCGGGGGAGGCTATGGCTACACCTTC
CASSHEPGGGYGYTF
>TRBJ1-1|once|14|TRBD1|TRBV27
TGTGCCAGCAGTCCCTGGGACAGGAACACTGAAGCTTTCTTT
CASSPWDRNTEAFF
>TRBJ2-7|-|15|TRBD1|TRBV25-1
TGTGCCAGCAGTTCCCCGGGACAGGGAAACTACGAGCAGTACTTC
CASSSPGQGNYEQYF
>TRBJ2-7|-|15|TRBD1|TRBV30
TGTGCCTGGACGCCCGGGACAGGGGCCTTCTACGAGCAGTACTTC
CAWTPGTGAFYEQYF
>TRBJ1-2|-|15|-|TRBV6-6
TGTGCCAGCACCCAGTGGACAGCGCTTAACTATGGCTACACCTTC
CASTQWTALNYGYTF
>TRBJ1-5|few|15|TRBD1|TRBV6-1
TGTGCCAGCAGTGATTTAGGGACAGGGAGTCAGCCCCAGCATTTT
CASSDLGTGSQPQHF
>TRBJ2-3|-|17|TRBD2|TRBV5-4
TGTGCCAGCAGCTTGGGACTAGCCCGTGCTAGCACAGATACGCAGTATTTT
CASSLGLARASTDTQYF
>TRBJ2-7|-|14|TRBD1|TRBV25-1
TGTGCCAGCTCCGGGGACAGGGAGTCCCACGAGCAGTACTTC
CASSGDRESHEQYF
>TRBJ2-3|-|14|TRBD1|TRBV29-1
TGCAGCGCGGCCCGGGACAGTAGCACAGATACGCAGTATTTT
CSAARDSSTDTQYF
>TRBJ2-7|few|15|TRBD2|TRBV14
TGTGCCAGCAGCCAAGCGGGTAGCGGGCCCTACGAGCAGTACTTC
CASSQAGSGPYEQYF
>TRBJ1-5|few|17|TRBD1|TRBV28
TGTGCCAGCAGTTTTTTTACTTGGGGACAGAAGAATCAGCCCCAGCATTTT
CASSFFTWGQKNQPQHF
>TRBJ2-5|-|13|-|TRBV30
TGTGCCTGGAGTGTCTTACTCATGGAGACCCAGTACTTC
CAWSVLLMETQYF
>TRBJ1-2|once|14|-|TRBV30
TGTGCCTGGAGTGTACTGCGGGGATATTATGGCTACACCTTC
CAWSVLRGYYGYTF
>TRBJ2-3|few|18|TRBD1|TRBV7-9
TGTGCCAGCAGCCCTAGCCGGCTGGACAGGGGGCGTAGAGATACGCAGTATTTT
CASSPSRLDRGRRDTQYF
>TRBJ2-4|few|18|-|TRBV27
TGTGCCAGCAGTCAGCGGCCTTGGACAGATACAGCCAAAAACATTCAGTACTTC
CASSQRPWTDTAKNIQYF
>TRBJ1-5|-|16|-|TRBV19
TGTGCCAGTAGGTACCAGGGGAGTGGTAGGAATCAGCCCCAGCATTTT
CASRYQGSGRNQPQHF
>TRBJ2-3|-|20|TRBD2|TRBV7-6
TGTGCCAGCAGCTTAGAGGGGGGACTAGCGGGAGGGTCCCCCACAGATACGCAGTATTTT
CASSLEGGLAGGSPTDTQYF
>TRBJ2-7|-|16|-|TRBV30
TGTGCCTGGAGACGTCGCGGACTCTATAGCAATTACGAGCAGTACTTC
CAWRRRGLYSNYEQYF
>TRBJ1-5|-|16|-|TRBV2
TGTGCCAGCAAGCGGGGAGGGATTAATAGCAATCAGCCCCAGCATTTT
CASKRGGINSNQPQHF
>TRBJ1-5|-|12|TRBD1|TRBV29-1
TGCAGCGTAACTGACAGGGGACAGCCCCAGCATTTT
CSVTDRGQPQHF
>TRBJ2-7|-|14|TRBD1|TRBV30
TGTGCCTGGGACCGGGACAGGGGGCGCCACGAGCAGTACTTC
CAWDRDRGRHEQYF
>TRBJ1-1|few|15|-|TRBV5-6
TGTGCCAGCAGCTTGTTTGGGGCCATGAACACTGAAGCTTTCTTT
CASSLFGAMNTEAFF
>TRBJ2-5|-|16|-|TRBV7-8
TGTGCCAGCAGCTTAGGTCTCCGGGAGTGGAGAGAGACCCAGTACTTC
CASSLGLREWRETQYF
>TRBJ2-3|-|15|-|TRBV29-1
TGCAGCGCCCGGCGGGTCACGAAACCCACAGATACGCAGTATTTT
CSARRVTKPTDTQYF
>TRBJ2-5|-|14|TRBD2|TRBV19
TGTGCCAGTAGCCCTGGGGGGGGACAAGAGACCCAGTACTTC
CASSPGGGQETQYF
>TRBJ1-1|-|16|-|TRBV5-5
TGTGCCAGCAGCCTGAACCCCGGGTCCCTGTATACTGAAGCTTTCTTT
CASSLNPGSLYTEAFF
>TRBJ2-7|-|14|-|TRBV18
TGTGCCAGCTCACCAATCCCCGGGTCCTACGAGCAGTACTTC
CASSPIPGSYEQYF
>TRBJ1-3|-|15|-|TRBV30
TGTGCCTGGAGTGTGGGCCGTCTCTCTGGAAACACCATATATTTT
CAWSVGRLSGNTIYF
>TRBJ2-1|-|15|TRBD2|TRBV4-2
TGTGCCAGCAGCCCCAGACTAGCGGGGGAACTGGAGCAGTTCTTC
CASSPRLAGELEQFF
>TRBJ1-6|-|21|TRBD1|TRBV18
TGTGCCAGCTCACCACCGAGAATAGGGACAGGGGGAAGCTCCTATAATTCACCCCTCCACTTT
CASSPPRIGTGGSSYNSPLHF